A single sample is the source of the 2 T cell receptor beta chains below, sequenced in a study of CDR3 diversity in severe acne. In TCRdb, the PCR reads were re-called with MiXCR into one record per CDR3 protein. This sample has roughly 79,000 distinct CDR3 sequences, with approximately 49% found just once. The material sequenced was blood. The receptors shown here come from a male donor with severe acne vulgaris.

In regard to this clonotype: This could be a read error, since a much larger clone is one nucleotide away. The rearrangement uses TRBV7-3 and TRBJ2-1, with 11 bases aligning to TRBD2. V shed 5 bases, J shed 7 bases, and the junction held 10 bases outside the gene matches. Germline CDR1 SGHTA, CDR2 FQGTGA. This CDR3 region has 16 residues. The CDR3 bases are TGTGCCAGCAGCCCGTTAGCGGGAGGGGGGGAAAATGAGCAGTTCTTC. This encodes CASSPLAGGGENEQFF.

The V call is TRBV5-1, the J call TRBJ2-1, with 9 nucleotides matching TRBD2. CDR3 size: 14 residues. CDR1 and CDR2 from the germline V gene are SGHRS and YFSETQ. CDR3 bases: TGCAGCCCTAGCGGGACCGCTTCCTACAATGAGCAGTTCTTC. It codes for CSPSGTASYNEQFF.